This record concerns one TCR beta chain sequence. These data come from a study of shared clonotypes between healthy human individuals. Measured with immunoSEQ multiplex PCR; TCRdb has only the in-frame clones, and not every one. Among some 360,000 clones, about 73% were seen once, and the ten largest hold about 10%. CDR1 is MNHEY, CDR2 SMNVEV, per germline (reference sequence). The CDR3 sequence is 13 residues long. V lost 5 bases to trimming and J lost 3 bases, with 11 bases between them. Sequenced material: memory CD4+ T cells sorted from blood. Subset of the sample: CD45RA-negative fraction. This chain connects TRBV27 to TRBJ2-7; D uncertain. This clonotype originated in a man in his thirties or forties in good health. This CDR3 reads CASSPGRIYEQYF. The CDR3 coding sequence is TGTGCCAGCAGTCCCGGACGGATCTACGAGCAGTACTTC.